This TCR beta chain was captured in a study of blood T cells in healthy people across ages. The CDR3 is 15 residues long. Losses at the gene ends were 5 bases for V and 7 bases for J; bases not matched to a gene: 12. Germline V gene data show CDR1 as MNHEY and CDR2 as SVGEGT. Next came a second PCR, run for about 6 to 11 cycles, which used a sample-barcoded 5' primer along with a J-beta primer mix. TCRdb reprocessed the 5' RACE reads via MiXCR and lists one record per CDR3 protein. Of about 640,000 distinct CDR3 sequences in the sample, roughly 53% were seen once. This clonotype has just a few counts.

This TCR derives from a man in his fifties or sixties in good health. The chain joins TRBV6-2 or TRBV6-3 to TRBJ2-5, with 8 bases identical to TRBD1. Material for sequencing was blood. CDR3 nucleotide sequence: TGTGCCAGCAGTGACCGACAGGGGCAAGTAGGGACCCAGTACTTC. It encodes CASSDRQGQVGTQYF.